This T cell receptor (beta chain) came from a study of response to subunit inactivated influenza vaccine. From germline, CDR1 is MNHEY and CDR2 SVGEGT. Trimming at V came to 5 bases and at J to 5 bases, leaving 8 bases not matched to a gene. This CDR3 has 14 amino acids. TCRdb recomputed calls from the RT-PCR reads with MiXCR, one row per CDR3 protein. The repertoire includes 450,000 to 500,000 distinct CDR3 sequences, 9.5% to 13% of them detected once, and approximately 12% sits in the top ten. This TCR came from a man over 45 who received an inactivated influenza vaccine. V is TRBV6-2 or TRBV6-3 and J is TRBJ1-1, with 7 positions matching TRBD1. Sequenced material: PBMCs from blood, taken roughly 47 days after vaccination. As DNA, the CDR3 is TGTGCCAGCAGTCAGGGGGTCGGGATTACTGAAGCTTTCTTT. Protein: CASSQGVGITEAFF.